A single sample is the source of the 4 T cell receptor beta chains below, sequenced in a study of human versus mouse CDR3 diversity and MHC coevolution. Data came from immunoSEQ multiplex PCR; TCRdb stores just in-frame clones and leaves some out. Among 55,000 to 65,000 clones, about 94% were seen once, and the ten largest hold under 20%. Specimen: naive CD4+ T cells from blood. As to subset: CD45RO-negative CD62L-positive naive CD4 T cells. Receptors were obtained from a person between 55 and 70 years old in good health.

This clone was seen a single time. The chain carries TRBV6-1 and TRBJ1-2; 10 nucleotides match TRBD1. V dropped 2 bases and J dropped 2; count of bases not matched to a gene: 5. Germline assignment: CDR1 MNHNS and CDR2 SASEGT. The CDR3 is 16 residues long. CDR3 sequence (DNA): TGTGCCAGCAGTGAAACCCTGGGACAGGGGAACTATGGCTACACCTTC. Translated: CASSETLGQGNYGYTF.

To note about this clone: One end of the junction does not line up with germline, which may come from a read error. V usage is TRBV11-2 and J usage is TRBJ1-1, with 8 bases matching TRBD1. Germline-derived CDR1 and CDR2 are SGHAT and FQNNGV. The CDR3 covers 15 residues. CDR3 sequence: CASNLEGQGNTEAFF. DNA of the CDR3: TGTGCCAGCAACTTAGAAGGACAGGGGAACACTGAAGCTTTCTTT.

This clone was seen just once. The chain joins TRBV6-1 to TRBJ1-1, with D tentatively TRBD1 (5 bases). The CDR3 has 15 amino acids. V was shortened by 4 bases and J by 3 bases, with 15 bases between the two germline ends. The V gene's germline CDR1 is MNHNS and CDR2 SASEGT. CDR3 sequence reads: CASSGGRQLYTEAFF. The DNA of the CDR3 is TGTGCCAGCAGTGGGGGGAGGCAGCTTTACACTGAAGCTTTCTTT.

This chain connects TRBV25-1 to TRBJ1-2; D perhaps matches TRBD1 (6 bases). The germline gives CDR1 MGHDK, CDR2 SYGVNS. V was clipped by 1 base and J by 8 bases, with 11 bases between them. The CDR3 length is 13 residues. The CDR3 spells CASSESGVRGYTF. The CDR3 nucleotides read TGTGCCAGCAGTGAATCAGGGGTCAGGGGCTACACCTTC.